This entry lists 5 T cell receptor beta chains sequenced from one sample in a study of cytomegalovirus exposure and HLA in healthy donors. The PCR was carried out with 60 Vbeta primers and 13 Jbeta primers. The data were produced by immunoSEQ multiplex PCR, yet TCRdb's version contains in-frame clones alone and is incomplete. Of around 180,000 clones in the sample, 85% were seen once. Sequencing was carried out using PBMCs. These receptors originate from a boy aged 2 to 9 in good health and CMV-seronegative.

This clone occurred once. The chain links TRBV2 to TRBJ2-7, with D possibly matching TRBD1 (6 bases). The germline CDR1 and CDR2 sequences are SNHLY and FYNNEI. Trimming removed 7 bases at V and 2 bases at J, with 12 bases between. The CDR3 covers 13 residues. The CDR3 nucleotides read TGTGCCAGCACCTGGGACATCACCTACGAGCAGTACTTC. Its protein is CASTWDITYEQYF.

The V gene is TRBV6-6, the J gene TRBJ1-2; TRBD1 matches at 10 bases. The junction had 4 bases not matched to a gene; V was cut back by 2 bases and J by 7 bases. Per the germline V gene, CDR1 is MNHNY and CDR2 is SVGAGI (reference sequence). This CDR3 is built from 14 residues. The CDR3 region is CASSYDRGPAGYTF. The CDR3, as DNA: TGTGCCAGCAGTTACGACAGGGGGCCAGCTGGCTACACCTTC.

The rearrangement links TRBV7-8 to TRBJ1-5, with D perhaps matching TRBD1 (6 bases). The CDR3 consists of 16 residues. Germline V gene sequence: CDR1 SGHVS, CDR2 FQNEAQ. Trimming stripped 1 base from V and 4 bases from J, with 14 bases between. CDR3 protein: CASSLVGQRENQPQHF. CDR3 DNA: TGTGCCAGCAGCTTAGTGGGACAACGAGAAAATCAGCCCCAGCATTTT.

The chain carries TRBV15 and TRBJ1-2, with 9 bases matching TRBD1. Germline V gene sequence: CDR1 LNHNV, CDR2 YYDKDF (reference sequence). V lost 6 bases, J lost 3 bases, and 5 bases stayed unmatched. This CDR3 comprises 14 residues. DNA for the CDR3: TGTGCCACCAGTAGGGACAGGGCGTACTATGGCTACACCTTC. Translated, it gives CATSRDRAYYGYTF.

The rearrangement joins TRBV10-1 to TRBJ2-7; 9 nucleotides match TRBD1. Per germline, CDR1 WNHNN and CDR2 SYGVQD (reference sequence). V shed 6 bases, J shed 2 bases, and the junction held 5 bases outside the gene matches. There are 14 residues in the CDR3. CDR3 sequence: CASRAGQGPYEQYF. CDR3 DNA sequence: TGCGCCAGCAGAGCGGGACAGGGCCCCTACGAGCAGTACTTC.